A single sample gave rise to the 15 T cell receptor beta chains below, sequenced in a study of response to subunit inactivated influenza vaccine. TCRdb passed the RT-PCR reads through MiXCR, listing each CDR3 protein once. Among about 540,000 distinct CDR3 sequences listed, approximately 24% were seen once. These same records also appear under a second study, on T cells expressing NK-cell markers. From that report: Scientists made TCR beta cDNA using 5'RACE template switching with UMIs.

Sequences were derived from CD4+ T cells sorted from PBMCs, sampled about 11 days after vaccination. The receptors were sampled from a man in his fifties who received an inactivated influenza vaccine.

The chain carries TRBV20-1 and TRBJ1-2, with 7 bases fitting TRBD1. CDR3 length equals 13 residues. Germline values: CDR1 DFQATT, CDR2 SNEGSKA (reference sequence). V shed 5 bases, J shed 4 bases, and the junction held 7 bases outside the gene matches. The CDR3 here is CSAQVQGGYGYTF. In DNA form, the CDR3 reads TGCAGTGCTCAAGTCCAGGGGGGCTATGGCTACACCTTC.

This chain's CDR3 is CASSFLGQASVETQYF. The CDR3 nucleotides are TGTGCCAGCAGCTTCCTTGGACAGGCGAGTGTAGAGACCCAGTACTTC. The chain joins TRBV7-6 to TRBJ2-5, with 7 positions matching TRBD1. CDR3 size: 16 residues. The V gene's germline CDR1 is SGHVS and CDR2 FNYEAQ. The V segment lost 3 bases and the J segment 4 bases; nucleotides outside the gene matches: 11.

This clonotype came up a few times. CDR3 DNA sequence: TGTGCCAGCAGCTTACCGGGACAGGATAACTATGGCTACACCTTC. Its protein is CASSLPGQDNYGYTF. The chain carries TRBV5-4 and TRBJ1-2, with 8 bases that match TRBD1. The length of the CDR3 is 15 residues. The junction had 4 bases not matched to a gene; V was cut back by 2 bases and J by 1 base. The germline V gene encodes CDR1 SGHNT and CDR2 YYREEE (reference sequence).

This clonotype was seen a handful of times. The rearrangement uses TRBV5-5 and TRBJ2-7; no clear D. This CDR3 contains 12 residues. V was clipped by 1 base and J by 6 bases, with 8 bases between them. Germline V CDR1 and CDR2: SGHKS, YYEKEE (reference sequence). DNA for the CDR3: TGTGCCAGCAGCTTGTTCTCTGGCGAGCAGTACTTC. It yields the protein CASSLFSGEQYF.

This clonotype was seen more than once but under ten times. The CDR3 region is CASSSATGLNQPQHF. CDR3 DNA sequence: TGTGCCAGCAGTTCCGCGACGGGTCTCAATCAGCCCCAGCATTTT. The chain couples TRBV6-5 to TRBJ1-5; D is uncertain. The CDR3 is made up of 15 amino acids. The V gene's germline CDR1 is MNHEY and CDR2 SVGAGI. V lost 4 bases and J lost 3, with 13 bases in between.

In this sample, this clonotype turned up a few times. CDR3 in DNA: TGTGCCAGCAGCCAAGGAGGCGGGAGGGCCAACTGGGAGCAGTACTTC. Its translation: CASSQGGGRANWEQYF. The chain carries TRBV3-1 and TRBJ2-7, with 9 bases fitting TRBD2. V trimming: 1 base; J trimming: 7 bases; junction bases outside the gene matches: 11. The CDR3 is 16 amino acids. CDR1 is LGHDT and CDR2 is YNNKEL in the germline V gene (reference sequence).

DNA for the CDR3: TGTGCCAGCAGAGTGAGCCGAGCTAGCGGCTACAATGAGCAGTTCTTC. This translates into CASRVSRASGYNEQFF. The chain couples TRBV28 to TRBJ2-1; 7 bases agree with TRBD2. Trimming took 6 bases from V and 3 from J; bases not matched to a gene: 11. The CDR3 covers 16 residues. Germline V CDR1 and CDR2: MDHEN, SYDVKM. Full variable domain (rest looked up from reference TRBV28 and TRBJ2-1): DVKVTQSSRYLVKRTGEKVFLECVQDMDHENMFWYRQDPGLGLRLIYFSYDVKMKEKGDIPEGYSVSREKKERFSLILESASTNQTSMYLCASRVSRASGYNEQFFGPGTRLTVL.

The chain employs TRBV25-1 and TRBJ1-4, with 10 bases matching TRBD1. The germline gives CDR1 MGHDK, CDR2 SYGVNS. The CDR3 has 14 residues. J was trimmed by 8 bases and V by 8 bases; bases with no gene match: 8. This chain's CDR3 is CASGQGGGGEKLFF. The DNA for the CDR3 is TGTGCCAGCGGACAGGGGGGAGGAGGAGAAAAACTGTTTTTT.

The chain couples TRBV3-1 to TRBJ2-5, with D uncertain. The CDR3 sequence is 15 residues long. Germline V gene sequence: CDR1 LGHDT, CDR2 YNNKEL (reference sequence). V was trimmed by 1 base and J by 2 bases, leaving 11 bases between them. CDR3 sequence reads: CASSQVARRQETQYF. The CDR3 DNA reads as TGTGCCAGCAGCCAAGTCGCACGTAGACAAGAGACCCAGTACTTC.

This clonotype came up a few times. The chain recombines TRBV19 with TRBJ2-7, with 7 nucleotides matching TRBD2. The CDR3 totals 15 residues. V lost 4 bases, J lost 4 bases, and 10 bases stayed unmatched. CDR1 is LNHDA and CDR2 is SQIVND in the germline V gene (reference sequence). The CDR3 nucleotides read TGTGCCAGTAGTAACCTGGAGCGGGGAAGTTACGAGCAGTACTTC. Residues: CASSNLERGSYEQYF.

In this sample, this clonotype turned up many times. This rearrangement joins TRBV7-3 to TRBJ1-1; D not resolved. Trimming shortened V by 1 base and J by 2 bases, and 5 bases separated the two germline ends. Germline V lookup: CDR1 SGHTA, CDR2 FQGTGA. The CDR3 loop spans 13 amino acids. The CDR3 DNA reads TGTGCCAGCAGCTTAAAAACCAACACTGAAGCTTTCTTT. Protein sequence: CASSLKTNTEAFF.

This clonotype appeared many times. The V and J genes are TRBV10-3 and TRBJ2-1, with 14 bases lining up with TRBD2. With V trimmed by 4 bases and J by 4 bases, 0 bases remained unmatched. The germline gives CDR1 ENHRY, CDR2 SYGVKD. This CDR3 contains 15 residues. DNA for the CDR3: TGTGCCATCAGTGGACTAGCGGGAGGGTACAATGAGCAGTTCTTC. Translation: CAISGLAGGYNEQFF.

In its sample, this clonotype was seen a few times. V usage is TRBV7-9 and J usage is TRBJ2-2, with D perhaps matching TRBD2 (5 bases). Germline lookup yields CDR1 SEHNR and CDR2 FQNEAQ (reference sequence). This CDR3 region has 15 residues. Trimming cost V 6 bases and J 5 bases, with 16 bases left between them. CDR3 amino acids: CASRSREPGTGELFF. Written as DNA, the CDR3 is TGTGCCAGCAGGTCGAGGGAACCCGGGACCGGGGAGCTGTTTTTT.

This sequence joins TRBV20-1 and TRBJ2-7; D is possibly TRBD1 (6 bases). V lost 3 bases and J lost 5, with 17 bases in between. Germline loops: CDR1 DFQATT, CDR2 SNEGSKA (reference sequence). The CDR3 totals 14 residues. The CDR3 loop reads CSARDLGGRDEQYF. DNA of the CDR3: TGCAGTGCTAGGGATCTAGGGGGACGAGACGAGCAGTACTTC.

This clonotype was seen once. The chain recombines TRBV5-1 with TRBJ2-1; 7 bases are a match to TRBD2. This CDR3 has 12 residues. V gave up 1 base and J gave up 9 bases; unmatched junction bases: 1. CDR1 is SGHRS, CDR2 YFSETQ, per germline. CDR3 amino acids: CASSLTSVEQFF. The CDR3 coding sequence is TGCGCCAGCAGCTTGACTAGCGTTGAGCAGTTCTTC.